A single sample is the source of the 13 T cell receptor beta chains below, sequenced in a study of beta chain features in type 1 diabetes. Isolated RNA was reverse transcribed in full, so expressed TCRB transcripts were sequenced. The protocol was immunoSEQ multiplex PCR, while the TCRdb copy is restricted to in-frame clones and leaves out a portion. The sample holds about 270,000 clones; 13% to 15% are singletons and the top ten take around 0.03%. Sequencing was done on a sample of naive CD4+ T cells from blood. All receptors derive from a woman aged 40-49 years in good health.

The J gene is TRBJ2-2, the V gene TRBV5-4; possible D gene TRBD1, 6 bases. The germline V and J ends were trimmed by 0 bases and 1 base, with 7 bases remaining between them. The CDR3 is 15 residues long. Germline V CDR1 and CDR2: SGHNT, YYREEE (reference sequence). CDR3 sequence (DNA): TGTGCCAGCAGCTTGGACAGGGTGAACACCGGGGAGCTGTTTTTT. It is translated as CASSLDRVNTGELFF.

In this sample, this clone turned up a few times. This chain connects TRBV5-1 to TRBJ2-5; TRBD1 matches at 8 bases. The trim removed 0 bases at V and 2 bases at J, leaving 6 bases unmatched. The CDR3 totals 16 residues. From germline, CDR1 is SGHRS and CDR2 YFSETQ. This chain's CDR3 is CASSLARGTGQETQYF. The CDR3 coding sequence is TGCGCCAGCAGCTTGGCCAGAGGGACAGGTCAAGAGACCCAGTACTTC.

The chain has TRBV27 and TRBJ1-1; 9 bases line up with TRBD1. The germline V gene encodes CDR1 MNHEY and CDR2 SMNVEV (reference sequence). This CDR3 comprises 19 residues. After removal of 10 bases from V and 0 bases from J, the junction contained 21 bases not matched to a gene. CDR3 nucleotide sequence: TGTGCCACCCGAGACGGGACAGGGTTTGGTTCCGGGATGAACACTGAAGCTTTCTTT. This gives the protein CATRDGTGFGSGMNTEAFF.

This sequence joins TRBV2 and TRBJ2-7; tentative D call: TRBD1 (6 bases). Germline loops: CDR1 SNHLY, CDR2 FYNNEI. CDR3 length equals 13 residues. The V end lost 7 bases, the J end lost 9 bases, and 19 bases lay between the germline ends. CDR3 sequence reads: CASMLGQSRGQYF. CDR3 nucleotide sequence: TGTGCCAGCATGTTAGGACAGTCTCGGGGGCAGTACTTC.

This clone has more than one count but fewer than ten. The chain couples TRBV18 to TRBJ2-3; no definite D call. This CDR3 has 14 residues. The V end was cut by 6 bases, the J end by 5 bases, with 15 bases between. Germline CDR1 KGHSH, CDR2 LQKENI. The CDR3: CASSSPGLVDTQYF. As DNA, the CDR3 is TGTGCCAGCTCGTCGCCCGGTTTGGTAGATACGCAGTATTTT.

This clone was seen only a few times. J is TRBJ2-7 and V is TRBV5-4, with TRBD2 matching over 12 bases. Trimming at V came to 1 base and at J to 5 bases, leaving 10 bases not matched to a gene. Germline CDR1 and CDR2: SGHNT and YYREEE (reference sequence). The CDR3 runs 17 residues. CDR3 DNA sequence: TGTGCCAGCAGCTTGCCCCTAGCGGGGGGGCGGCGGGACGAGCAGTACTTC. It specifies CASSLPLAGGRRDEQYF.

This clone occurred a few times. The chain is built from TRBV5-1 and TRBJ2-3; the D gene is possibly TRBD1 (5 bases). Germline V gives CDR1 SGHRS, CDR2 YFSETQ. The CDR3 has 15 residues. The V end lost 0 bases, the J end lost 5 bases, and 13 bases lay between the germline ends. CDR3 coding DNA: TGCGCCAGCAGCTTGGCCCCGGACAAAATAGATACGCAGTATTTT. It yields the protein CASSLAPDKIDTQYF.

This clone showed up just a few times. V and J are TRBV6-1 and TRBJ2-7, with 9 bases that match TRBD1. The CDR3 extends over 15 amino acids. V lost 2 bases to trimming and J lost 4 bases; unmatched junction nucleotides: 6. Germline V gene data show CDR1 as MNHNS and CDR2 as SASEGT. CDR3 region: CASSERQGVLYEQYF. The CDR3 DNA sequence: TGTGCCAGCAGTGAAAGACAGGGGGTATTATACGAGCAGTACTTC.

This clone was detected a few times. V usage is TRBV5-1 and J usage is TRBJ1-1; maybe TRBD1 (5 bases). The CDR3 spans 13 residues. Germline V lookup: CDR1 SGHRS, CDR2 YFSETQ. V lost 1 base and J lost 7, with 11 bases in between. For the CDR3, the DNA is TGCGCCAGCAGCTTGTCCGGAGGGGTTGAAGCTTTCTTT. This translates into CASSLSGGVEAFF.

This clone was seen only a few times. This rearrangement joins TRBV6-1 to TRBJ1-2, with D uncertain. V shed 5 bases and J shed 4 bases, with 11 bases lying between them. The germline CDR1 and CDR2 sequences are MNHNS and SASEGT. This CDR3 has 13 residues. This chain's CDR3 is CASSTTELYGYTF. The CDR3, as DNA: TGTGCCAGCAGTACGACGGAGCTCTATGGCTACACCTTC.

The V and J genes are TRBV5-4 and TRBJ2-7, with TRBD1 matching 9 bases. Trimming removed 4 bases from V and 1 base from J; junction bases left unmatched: 9. The CDR3 covers 16 residues. Germline values: CDR1 SGHNT, CDR2 YYREEE (reference sequence). Here the CDR3 DNA reads TGTGCCAGCAGCCTTCCAACGGGACAGGGTTCCTACGAGCAGTACTTC. Its protein product is CASSLPTGQGSYEQYF.

This clone appeared a few times. The gene calls are TRBV7-9 and TRBJ1-6, with 8 bases fitting TRBD1. CDR1 is SEHNR and CDR2 is FQNEAQ in the germline V gene (reference sequence). The V and J ends lost 10 bases and 6 bases, in that order; junction bases with no gene match: 11. The CDR3 runs 15 residues. The CDR3 DNA is TGTGCCACAAGCCCCGGGACAGGAGGTAATTCACCCCTCCACTTT. Translating gives CATSPGTGGNSPLHF. Drawing the rest from reference TRBV7-9 and TRBJ1-6, the complete variable domain is DTGVSQNPRHKITKRGQNVTFRCDPISEHNRLYWYRQTLGQGPEFLTYFQNEAQLEKSRLLSDRFSAERPKGSFSTLEIQRTEQGDSAMYLCATSPGTGGNSPLHFGNGTRLTVT.

The chain employs TRBV5-1 and TRBJ1-2; 11 positions agree with TRBD1. This CDR3 is built from 17 residues. Germline CDR1 SGHRS, CDR2 YFSETQ. J lost 6 bases, V lost 0 bases, and 10 bases had no gene match. CDR3: CASSLVRNPGQGDGYTF. CDR3 sequence (DNA): TGCGCCAGCAGCTTGGTCCGTAACCCGGGACAGGGGGATGGCTACACCTTC. The whole variable domain, filled in from reference TRBV5-1 and TRBJ1-2, reads KAGVTQTPRYLIKTRGQQVTLSCSPISGHRSVSWYQQTPGQGLQFLFEYFSETQRNKGNFPGRFSGRQFSNSRSEMNVSTLELGDSALYLCASSLVRNPGQGDGYTFGSGTRLTVV.